The 32 T cell receptor beta chains in this list originate from one sample, sequenced in a study of vaccination and CD4 T cells after COVID-19. Treatment of the sample: roughly 10-day PBMC culture with coronavirus spike peptide pools or control peptides (ViraFEST assay). The Oncomine TCR Beta short-read assay was what sequenced the DNA obtained from cultured CD4+ T cells. In TCRdb, the PCR reads were re-called with MiXCR into one record per CDR3 protein. The table includes around 8,400 distinct CDR3 sequences, 50% to 75% detected once. No antigen has been assigned to these receptors. The sequenced material came from CD4+ T cells from blood, cultured in vitro. Receptors were obtained from a human donor who had recovered from COVID-19.

Details on this clonotype: One end of the junction is discordant with germline, which a read error may explain. This chain joins TRBV6-5 and TRBJ2-5; the D is unclear. The CDR3 has 15 amino acids. CDR1 is MNHEY and CDR2 is SVGAGI in the germline V gene. This CDR3 is CASTYTMARQETQYF. CDR3 coding DNA: TGTGCCAGCACTTACACGATGGCGAGACAAGAGACCCAGTACTTC.

CDR3 sequence: CASSSTQGGFPGNEQFF. CDR3 nucleotide sequence: TGTGCCAGCAGCTCAACACAGGGAGGCTTCCCCGGCAATGAGCAGTTCTTC. This chain joins TRBV7-2 and TRBJ2-1, with D tentatively TRBD1 or TRBD2 (6 bases each). The CDR3 is made up of 17 amino acids. Germline assignment: CDR1 SGHTA and CDR2 FQGNSA. Trimming cost V 4 bases and J 6 bases, with 22 bases left between them.

The chain combines TRBV20-1 with TRBJ2-7, with D unclear. This CDR3 is built from 13 residues. The V and J ends lost 6 bases and 2 bases respectively, with 14 bases between them. The germline gives CDR1 DFQATT, CDR2 SNEGSKA (reference sequence). In DNA form, the CDR3 reads TGCAGTGCCAACAAAGACACAACCTACGAGCAGTACTTC. Protein sequence: CSANKDTTYEQYF.

The rearrangement uses TRBV30 and TRBJ1-6; TRBD1 aligns across 9 bases. The germline V gene has CDR1 GTSNPN and CDR2 SVGIG (reference sequence). The CDR3 contains 13 residues. V trimming: 4 bases; J trimming: 18 bases; junction bases outside the gene matches: 13. CDR3 nucleotides: TGTGCCTGGAATATGTTACAGGGGGCAGTTCCCCACTTT. It yields the protein CAWNMLQGAVPHF.

The chain recombines TRBV20-1 with TRBJ2-5; no definite D call. The CDR3 spans 11 residues. Trimming shortened V by 3 bases and J by 5 bases, and 7 bases separated the two germline ends. Germline assignment: CDR1 DFQATT and CDR2 SNEGSKA (reference sequence). CDR3 sequence: CSASVQETQYF. The CDR3 DNA reads TGCAGTGCTAGCGTCCAGGAGACCCAGTACTTC.

This chain connects TRBV25-1 to TRBJ1-6; 7 nucleotides match TRBD1. With V trimmed by 6 bases and J by 5 bases, 7 bases remained unmatched. The germline V gene has CDR1 MGHDK and CDR2 SYGVNS. This CDR3 has 15 amino acids. CDR3 loop: CASSRQGENNSPLHF. CDR3 coding DNA: TGTGCCAGCAGCAGACAGGGAGAGAATAATTCACCCCTCCACTTT.

V usage is TRBV20-1 and J usage is TRBJ1-3; 7 positions agree with TRBD1. The germline V gene has CDR1 DFQATT and CDR2 SNEGSKA (reference sequence). The CDR3 runs to 14 residues. Germline trimming cut 6 bases from V and 0 bases from J; bases unmatched to any gene: 5. Here the CDR3 reads CSARNRGSGNTIYF. The CDR3 nucleotides read TGCAGTGCGAGGAACAGGGGCTCTGGAAACACCATATATTTT.

The chain joins TRBV6-1 to TRBJ1-4, with D perhaps TRBD1 (6 bases). Trimming pared 6 bases from V and 0 bases from J, leaving 8 bases between. Per germline, CDR1 MNHNS and CDR2 SASEGT. CDR3 size: 14 residues. Written as DNA, the CDR3 is TGTGCCAGCAGGGACAGAGCAACTAATGAAAAACTGTTTTTT. It codes for CASRDRATNEKLFF.

With regard to this clonotype: At one end, the junction sequence differs from germline, possibly due to a read error. The chain has TRBV6-4 and TRBJ2-5; no clear D. Germline V gives CDR1 MRHNA, CDR2 SNTAGT. CDR3 length: 17 residues. The CDR3 DNA reads as TGTGCCAGCAGTGACCCCCGTACGAGAGAAGACAAAGAGACCCAGTGCTTC. Amino acids: CASSDPRTREDKETQCF.

This clonotype has more than one count but fewer than ten. This chain connects TRBV27 to TRBJ1-2; D is undetermined. Trimming pared 0 bases from V and 8 bases from J, leaving 13 bases between. The CDR3 loop spans 14 amino acids. CDR1 is MNHEY, CDR2 SMNVEV, per germline (reference sequence). This CDR3 is CASSLSGRVEGYTF. CDR3 DNA sequence: TGTGCCAGCAGTTTATCGGGGAGGGTAGAGGGCTACACCTTC.

The chain carries TRBV20-1 and TRBJ2-2, with unresolved D. Trimming removed 1 base at V and 4 bases at J, with 10 bases between. The germline V gene has CDR1 DFQATT and CDR2 SNEGSKA (reference sequence). CDR3 size: 14 residues. This chain's CDR3 is CSARGPSGTGELFF. CDR3 sequence (DNA): TGCAGTGCTAGAGGTCCGTCCGGCACCGGGGAGCTGTTTTTT.

This clonotype was counted a few times. V gene TRBV20-1 combines with J gene TRBJ1-2, with a weak D call TRBD1 (6 bases). The CDR3 length is 16 residues. The V end lost 6 bases, the J end lost 0 bases, and 20 bases lay between the germline ends. Germline V gene data show CDR1 as DFQATT and CDR2 as SNEGSKA (reference sequence). This CDR3 reads CSAPLRGGRANYGYTF. Here the CDR3 DNA reads TGCAGTGCCCCGCTCCGGGGGGGGCGGGCTAACTATGGCTACACCTTC.

This clonotype was seen only a few times. The V call is TRBV6-5, the J call TRBJ1-6, with D perhaps matching TRBD1 (5 bases). Germline V lookup: CDR1 MNHEY, CDR2 SVGAGI. Trimming took 0 bases from V and 3 from J, leaving 9 bases between them. The CDR3 totals 16 residues. The CDR3 reads CASSYSGQFYNSPLHF. DNA for the CDR3: TGTGCCAGCAGTTACTCGGGGCAGTTCTATAATTCACCCCTCCACTTT.

This clonotype was recorded a few times. CDR3 DNA sequence: TGTGCCAGCAGGGCCTTACCGTACGGACAGGTGGGGGCCCTCCAAGAGACCCAGTACTTC. Encoded protein: CASRALPYGQVGALQETQYF. The chain carries TRBV6-2 or TRBV6-3 and TRBJ2-5, with TRBD1 matching over 7 bases. CDR3 length: 20 amino acids. Germline CDR1 reads MNHEY; CDR2 reads SVGEGT. Trimming removed 6 bases from V and 1 base from J; junction bases left unmatched: 23.

In its sample, this clonotype was seen a few times. The chain recombines TRBV28 with TRBJ2-1; D may correspond to TRBD1 or TRBD2 (5 bases each). The germline gives CDR1 MDHEN, CDR2 SYDVKM. The ends were cut back, 5 bases at V and 4 bases at J, with 21 bases in the middle. The CDR3 loop spans 17 amino acids. For the CDR3, the DNA is TGTGCCAGCAGTCAGGACAAGGGGACGGACCCATACAATGAGCAGTTCTTC. Translating it yields CASSQDKGTDPYNEQFF.

V usage is TRBV20-1 and J usage is TRBJ1-1; weak D call: TRBD1 (6 bases). The V and J ends lost 1 base and 1 base respectively, with 13 bases between them. The CDR3 loop spans 15 amino acids. Looked up from germline, CDR1 is DFQATT and CDR2 is SNEGSKA (reference sequence). This CDR3 reads CSARVPMGQNTEAFF. For the CDR3, the DNA is TGCAGTGCTAGAGTACCTATGGGACAGAACACTGAAGCTTTCTTT.

J is TRBJ1-5 and V is TRBV11-3, with 9 positions matching TRBD1. Trimming at V came to 4 bases and at J to 1 base, leaving 2 bases not matched to a gene. The CDR3 totals 15 residues. Germline loops: CDR1 SGHNT, CDR2 YENEEA. CDR3 sequence: CASSSGQGSNQPQHF. CDR3 DNA sequence: TGTGCCAGCAGCTCGGGACAGGGCAGCAATCAGCCCCAGCATTTT.

This chain connects TRBV20-1 to TRBJ1-5, with D perhaps matching TRBD1 (6 bases). CDR1 is DFQATT, CDR2 SNEGSKA, per germline (reference sequence). V lost 3 bases and J lost 6, with 12 bases in between. The CDR3 length is 13 residues. The CDR3 sequence is CSASEGGGQPQHF. In DNA form, the CDR3 reads TGCAGTGCTAGTGAGGGGGGAGGTCAGCCCCAGCATTTT.

The chain recombines TRBV2 with TRBJ1-6; TRBD1 matches at 7 bases. The CDR3 totals 15 residues. From germline, CDR1 is SNHLY and CDR2 FYNNEI. The V gene end was trimmed by 3 bases and the J gene end by 1 base; junction bases not matched to a gene: 0. The CDR3 DNA is TGTGCCAGCAGTGAGGACAGGTCCTATAATTCACCCCTCCACTTT. This translates into CASSEDRSYNSPLHF.

The genes are TRBV19 and TRBJ1-5, with TRBD1 as a possible D gene (5 bases). Between the trimmed V and J ends, which lost 0 bases and 0 bases, there was a span of 12 bases. Looked up from germline, CDR1 is LNHDA and CDR2 is SQIVND (reference sequence). CDR3 length: 17 amino acids. DNA of the CDR3: TGTGCCAGTAGTATAGACGACAGAAAGTATAGCAATCAGCCCCAGCATTTT. This gives the protein CASSIDDRKYSNQPQHF.

A few counts support this clonotype. DNA for the CDR3: TGTGCCAGCAGCCGATACATAGACACCGGGGAGCTGTTTTTT. It specifies CASSRYIDTGELFF. The V and J genes are TRBV7-3 and TRBJ2-2; D gene unclear. V lost 5 bases and J 3 bases, leaving 10 bases between the germline ends. Germline V CDR1 and CDR2: SGHTA, FQGTGA. There are 14 residues in the CDR3.

The count of this clonotype is one. The rearrangement joins TRBV18 to TRBJ2-1; TRBD1 matches at 8 bases. CDR1 and CDR2 (germline): KGHSH, LQKENI. The CDR3 spans 17 residues. Trimming cost V 0 bases and J 2 bases; bases outside gene matches: 6. The DNA for the CDR3 is TGTGCCAGCTCACCACCTAACAGGGGGTCGGCCTACAATGAGCAGTTCTTC. This encodes CASSPPNRGSAYNEQFF. Supplemented by reference TRBV18 and TRBJ2-1, the full variable domain reads NAGVMQNPRHLVRRRGQEARLRCSPMKGHSHVYWYRQLPEEGLKFMVYLQKENIIDESGMPKERFSAEFPKEGPSILRIQQVVRGDSAAYFCASSPPNRGSAYNEQFFGPGTRLTVL.

V is TRBV2 and J is TRBJ1-1; D gene uncertain. V lost 10 bases to trimming and J lost 7 bases, with 16 bases between them. The germline gives CDR1 SNHLY, CDR2 FYNNEI. This CDR3 contains 12 residues. The CDR3 sequence is CATSSRRSEAFF. The CDR3 DNA reads as TGTGCCACATCCTCGCGGCGTAGTGAAGCTTTCTTT.

Written as DNA, the CDR3 is TGCAGTGCTAAAGGTGTAGGTGACACCGGGGAGCTGTTTTTT. Encoded protein: CSAKGVGDTGELFF. The chain has TRBV20-1 and TRBJ2-2, with D uncertain. Germline CDR1 DFQATT, CDR2 SNEGSKA (reference sequence). V was shortened by 4 bases and J by 3 bases, with 12 bases between the two germline ends. The length of the CDR3 is 14 residues.

V is TRBV28 and J is TRBJ2-3; a weak D match, TRBD2 (5 bases). The CDR3 extends over 12 amino acids. V was shortened by 9 bases and J by 0 bases, with 7 bases between the two germline ends. CDR1 is MDHEN and CDR2 is SYDVKM in the germline V gene. CDR3 sequence (DNA): TGTGCCAGACGGACTAGCACAGATACGCAGTATTTT. Its translation is CARRTSTDTQYF.

This sequence joins TRBV19 and TRBJ2-1; TRBD2 agrees at 9 bases. The CDR3 has 18 residues. V dropped 3 bases and J dropped 3; count of bases not matched to a gene: 12. From germline, CDR1 is LNHDA and CDR2 SQIVND (reference sequence). DNA for the CDR3: TGTGCCAGTAGTATCTCGCGGGGGGGCCTATTACTCTACAATGAGCAGTTCTTC. As protein: CASSISRGGLLLYNEQFF. Using reference TRBV19 and TRBJ2-1 for the parts outside the CDR3, the full variable domain is DGGITQSPKYLFRKEGQNVTLSCEQNLNHDAMYWYRQDPGQGLRLIYYSQIVNDFQKGDIAEGYSVSREKKESFPLTVTSAQKNPTAFYLCASSISRGGLLLYNEQFFGPGTRLTVL.

The gene calls are TRBV11-1 and TRBJ1-2; D gene ambiguous. Germline loops: CDR1 SGHAT, CDR2 FQDESV (reference sequence). This CDR3 region has 13 residues. Between the trimmed V and J ends, which lost 1 base and 4 bases, there was a span of 7 bases. The CDR3 region has the DNA TGTGCCAGCAGCTTAGACAGACTCTATGGCTACACCTTC. As protein: CASSLDRLYGYTF.

This chain joins TRBV20-1 and TRBJ1-2; no clear D. CDR3 size: 13 residues. CDR1 is DFQATT and CDR2 is SNEGSKA in the germline V gene (reference sequence). Trimming took 3 bases from V and 3 from J, leaving 11 bases between them. CDR3 nucleotides: TGCAGTGCTAGCCGGCTGACGGACTATGGCTACACCTTC. Residues: CSASRLTDYGYTF.

The chain links TRBV6-1 to TRBJ2-1, with 7 nucleotides matching TRBD1. The CDR3 covers 17 residues. Germline-derived CDR1 and CDR2 are MNHNS and SASEGT. V lost 5 bases to trimming and J lost 0 bases; unmatched junction nucleotides: 10. The CDR3 loop is CASSRRDSSSSYNEQFF. The CDR3, as DNA: TGTGCCAGCAGTCGACGGGACAGCTCGAGCTCCTACAATGAGCAGTTCTTC.

There are a few counts of this clonotype. V is TRBV6-2 or TRBV6-3 and J is TRBJ2-1; 15 bases line up with TRBD2. The germline V gene encodes CDR1 MNHEY and CDR2 SVGEGT. The CDR3 covers 14 residues. With 6 bases clipped from V and 13 bases from J, the junction kept 7 bases outside the gene matches. The CDR3 sequence is CASRQGLAGGRQFF. The CDR3 region has the DNA TGTGCCAGCAGGCAAGGACTAGCGGGGGGGCGACAGTTCTTC.

J is TRBJ1-2 and V is TRBV19; tentatively, D is TRBD1 (5 bases). V was cut by 9 bases and J by 4 bases, with 21 bases left in between. The CDR3 covers 15 residues. Germline CDR1 reads LNHDA; CDR2 reads SQIVND (reference sequence). The CDR3 is CASQARDPGSYGYTF. The CDR3 DNA reads TGTGCCAGCCAGGCGAGGGACCCAGGCTCCTATGGCTACACCTTC. Complete variable domain (other parts from reference TRBV19 and TRBJ1-2): DGGITQSPKYLFRKEGQNVTLSCEQNLNHDAMYWYRQDPGQGLRLIYYSQIVNDFQKGDIAEGYSVSREKKESFPLTVTSAQKNPTAFYLCASQARDPGSYGYTFGSGTRLTVV.

The chain carries TRBV6-1 and TRBJ2-2; 14 bases are a match to TRBD2. This CDR3 contains 16 residues. J lost 5 bases, V lost 9 bases, and 8 bases had no gene match. Per germline, CDR1 MNHNS and CDR2 SASEGT. This CDR3 is CASMTSGGAGTGELFF. In nucleotides, the CDR3 is TGTGCCAGTATGACTAGCGGGGGGGCGGGTACCGGGGAGCTGTTTTTT.